Following are 4 T cell receptor beta chains from one sample sequenced in a study of regulatory T cells in long-lasting Graves disease (dated by TCRdb to the early 2020s). The label giving this sample's time point can be read as: persistent/refractory GD, antithyroid drugs over 5 years with positive TRAb. RNA was extracted from PBMCs in TRIzol for both TCR sequencing and RNA sequencing. Libraries were constructed by multiplex PCR. These reads were obtained on an Illumina HiSeq 4000. iRepertoire HTBI primers and Arm-PCR amplification of CDR3 regions were used to construct TCR beta libraries. In TCRdb, the public reads were trimmed at Q25 with fastp and aligned with MiXCR, with productive beta chains retained. Rows with one shared CDR3 protein collapse into an entry with the most common genes and DNA. Counted in this sample were over 650,000 distinct CDR3 sequences; around 32% of them appeared once. The top ten hold roughly 40% of the sample.

The sample in question was peripheral blood mononuclear cells (PBMCs), obtained when the disease was refractory, from a patient treated with antithyroid drugs. These TCRs come from a female donor with Graves disease.

The chain joins TRBV27 to TRBJ2-5; D remains ambiguous. The CDR3 length is 13 residues. Germline V CDR1 and CDR2: MNHEY, SMNVEV (reference sequence). V shed 4 bases and J shed 1 base, with 7 bases lying between them. CDR3 nucleotide sequence: TGTGCCAGCAGTTCCGCCCTCCAAGAGACCCAGTACTTC. It yields the protein CASSSALQETQYF.

The chain joins TRBV6-4 to TRBJ1-2; TRBD1 matches at 8 bases. CDR1 is MRHNA, CDR2 SNTAGT, per germline. The length of the CDR3 is 16 residues. V gave up 5 bases and J gave up 2 bases; unmatched junction bases: 10. The DNA for the CDR3 is TGTGCCAGCAGTCTCCGGGGGACAGGAGAAAACTATGGCTACACCTTC. This translates into CASSLRGTGENYGYTF.

CDR3 region: CSVVPGLADNEQFF. CDR3 nucleotide sequence: TGCAGTGTCGTGCCGGGACTAGCGGACAATGAGCAGTTCTTC. This chain connects TRBV20-1 to TRBJ2-1, with 11 positions matching TRBD2. V trimming: 7 bases; J trimming: 5 bases; junction bases outside the gene matches: 7. The CDR3 spans 14 residues. Germline V gene sequence: CDR1 DFQATT, CDR2 SNEGSKA (reference sequence).

The CDR3 DNA reads TGTGCCAGCAGCTTAAGTGAGGGGGCCTACGAGCAGTACTTC. Amino acids: CASSLSEGAYEQYF. The chain links TRBV11-2 to TRBJ2-7; possibly TRBD1 for D (6 bases). This CDR3 has 14 amino acids. Per germline, CDR1 SGHAT and CDR2 FQNNGV. The V end lost 2 bases, the J end lost 2 bases, and 10 bases lay between the germline ends.